The 10 T cell receptor beta chains below all came from one sample that was sequenced in a study of cytomegalovirus exposure and HLA in healthy donors. Profiled with immunoSEQ multiplex PCR; TCRdb holds only in-frame clones, not every one. Of under 250,000 clones in the sample, around 87% were seen once. Sequencing input: PBMCs. These receptors all come from a woman aged 18-30 years in good health and CMV-seropositive.

This clone was picked up one time. The chain joins TRBV4-1 to TRBJ1-4, with D perhaps matching TRBD1 (5 bases). Per the germline V gene, CDR1 is MGHRA and CDR2 is YSYEKL. CDR3 length: 15 residues. Deletions cut 0 bases from V and 9 bases from J, with 14 bases between. The CDR3 reads CASSQDGARSQKLFF. The CDR3 DNA is TGCGCCAGCAGCCAAGATGGGGCCAGGTCCCAAAAACTGTTTTTT.

This clone has a single count. The CDR3 sequence is CASSLYLGGGAFF. CDR3 coding DNA: TGCGCCAGCAGCTTGTATCTCGGCGGGGGGGCTTTCTTT. The chain couples TRBV5-1 to TRBJ1-1; possible D gene TRBD1, 5 bases. Looked up from germline, CDR1 is SGHRS and CDR2 is YFSETQ. This CDR3 spans 13 amino acids. Between the trimmed V and J ends, which lost 1 base and 11 bases, there was a span of 15 bases. The full variable domain, with the rest looked up from reference TRBV5-1 and TRBJ1-1, is KAGVTQTPRYLIKTRGQQVTLSCSPISGHRSVSWYQQTPGQGLQFLFEYFSETQRNKGNFPGRFSGRQFSNSRSEMNVSTLELGDSALYLCASSLYLGGGAFFGQGTRLTVV.

This clone is a singleton in its sample. This rearrangement joins TRBV28 to TRBJ2-1, with D perhaps TRBD2 (6 bases). Germline V lookup: CDR1 MDHEN, CDR2 SYDVKM. Trimming pared 2 bases from V and 5 bases from J, leaving 10 bases between. The CDR3 covers 14 residues. The CDR3 DNA reads TGTGCCAGCAGTTTAGGGGGGTATAACAATGAGCAGTTCTTC. Translating gives CASSLGGYNNEQFF.

This clone has only one observation. The gene calls are TRBV29-1 and TRBJ2-5, with TRBD2 matching 8 bases. Losses at the gene ends were 3 bases for V and 7 bases for J; bases not matched to a gene: 10. CDR1 is SQVTM, CDR2 ANQGSEA, per germline. This CDR3 spans 14 amino acids. The CDR3 DNA reads TGCAGCGTTGAGGGGCGGGAGGCTAGCAGGACCCAGTACTTC. It codes for CSVEGREASRTQYF.

The gene calls are TRBV16 and TRBJ1-3; D perhaps matches TRBD1 (6 bases). V lost 4 bases and J 0 bases, leaving 19 bases between the germline ends. The CDR3 spans 18 residues. The germline CDR1 and CDR2 sequences are KGHSY and FQNENV. CDR3 sequence (DNA): TGTGCCAGCAGCCTTACCGGGACATCCTCTTTCTCTGGAAACACCATATATTTT. It yields the protein CASSLTGTSSFSGNTIYF.

The V call is TRBV6-5, the J call TRBJ2-5, with 7 bases matching TRBD1. The junction had 6 bases not matched to a gene; V was cut back by 9 bases and J by 5 bases. Germline lookup yields CDR1 MNHEY and CDR2 SVGAGI. This CDR3 comprises 12 residues. Here the CDR3 DNA reads TGTGCCAGTTCAGGGGGAAGCGAGACCCAGTACTTC. Amino acid sequence: CASSGGSETQYF.

J is TRBJ1-2 and V is TRBV28; no clear D. CDR3 size: 13 residues. The germline CDR1 and CDR2 sequences are MDHEN and SYDVKM. Trimming took off 10 bases at V and 8 bases at J, with 20 bases between the two ends. The CDR3 coding sequence is TGTGCCACCCTCCTTTCTTACAATCTCGGCTACACCTTC. It is translated as CATLLSYNLGYTF.

The V gene is TRBV29-1, the J gene TRBJ2-3; 12 bases map to TRBD2. Germline V lookup: CDR1 SQVTM, CDR2 ANQGSEA. V shed 4 bases and J 6 bases; nucleotides not matched to a gene: 8. The CDR3 length is 15 residues. The DNA for the CDR3 is TGCAGCGTTGCCCCTAGCGGGAGGGCCCGGGATACGCAGTATTTT. Its translation is CSVAPSGRARDTQYF.

V gene TRBV5-8 combines with J gene TRBJ2-7; 10 nucleotides match TRBD1. The CDR3 runs to 15 residues. Germline-derived CDR1 and CDR2 are SGHTS and YDEGEE. Trimming cost V 0 bases and J 0 bases; bases outside gene matches: 0. This CDR3 reads CASSLGQGASYEQYF. CDR3 sequence (DNA): TGTGCCAGCAGCTTGGGACAGGGGGCCTCCTACGAGCAGTACTTC. Supplemented by reference TRBV5-8 and TRBJ2-7, the full variable domain reads EAGVTQSPTHLIKTRGQQATLRCSPISGHTSVYWYQQALGLGLQFLLWYDEGEERNRGNFPPRFSGRQFPNYSSELNVNALELEDSALYLCASSLGQGASYEQYFGPGTRLTVT.

V is TRBV28 and J is TRBJ2-3; TRBD2 agrees at 7 bases. V shed 4 bases, J shed 2 bases, and the junction held 6 bases outside the gene matches. CDR1 and CDR2 from the germline V gene are MDHEN and SYDVKM. The length of the CDR3 is 15 residues. CDR3 region: CASSSRRDYTDTQYF. In DNA form, the CDR3 reads TGTGCCAGCAGTTCCCGCCGGGACTACACAGATACGCAGTATTTT.